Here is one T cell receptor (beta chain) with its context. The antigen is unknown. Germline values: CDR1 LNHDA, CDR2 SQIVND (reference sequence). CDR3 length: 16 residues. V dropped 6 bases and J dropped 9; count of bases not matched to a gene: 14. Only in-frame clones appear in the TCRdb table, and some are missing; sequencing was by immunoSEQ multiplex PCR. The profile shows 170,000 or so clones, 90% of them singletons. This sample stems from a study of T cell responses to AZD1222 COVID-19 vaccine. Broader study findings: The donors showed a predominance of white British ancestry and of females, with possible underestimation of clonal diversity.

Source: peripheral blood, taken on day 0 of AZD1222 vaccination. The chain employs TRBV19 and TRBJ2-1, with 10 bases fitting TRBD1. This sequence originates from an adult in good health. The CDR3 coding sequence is TGTGCCAGTAGGACTCGTTCCGGGACAGGGGCCCGTGAGCAGTTCTTC. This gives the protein CASRTRSGTGAREQFF.